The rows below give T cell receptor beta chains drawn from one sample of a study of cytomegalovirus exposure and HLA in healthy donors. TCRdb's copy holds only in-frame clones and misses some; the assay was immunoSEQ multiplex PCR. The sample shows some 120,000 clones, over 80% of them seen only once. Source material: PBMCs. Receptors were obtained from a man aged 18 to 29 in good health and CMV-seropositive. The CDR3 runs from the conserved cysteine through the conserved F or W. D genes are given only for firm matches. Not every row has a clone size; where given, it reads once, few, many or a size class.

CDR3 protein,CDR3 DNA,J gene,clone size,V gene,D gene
CASSQSTSGGPETQYF,TGTGCCAGCTCACAGTCGACTAGCGGGGGGCCAGAGACCCAGTACTTC,TRBJ2-5,NA,TRBV18,TRBD2
CASSGTSRNGYTF,TGTGCCAGCAGTGGCACTTCCAGGAATGGCTACACCTTC,TRBJ1-2,NA,TRBV2,NA
CASSLTGGSSDTQYF,TGCGCCAGCAGCTTGACAGGGGGGAGCTCGGATACGCAGTATTTT,TRBJ2-3,NA,TRBV5-1,TRBD1
CASSPGLASFEELFF,TGCGCCAGCAGCCCCGGACTAGCAAGCTTTGAGGAGCTGTTTTTT,TRBJ2-2,NA,TRBV4-1,TRBD2
CASGDTSGGASTGELFF,TGTGCCAGCGGGGATACTAGCGGGGGGGCCAGCACCGGGGAGCTGTTTTTT,TRBJ2-2,once,TRBV9,TRBD2
CASMAAGGIYEQYF,TGTGCCAGCATGGCAGCGGGGGGGATCTACGAGCAGTACTTC,TRBJ2-7,NA,TRBV28,TRBD2
CASSPQNQPQHF,TGTGCCAGCAGTCCCCAGAATCAGCCCCAGCATTTT,TRBJ1-5,NA,TRBV6-6,NA
CASSLEGLLGGNTEAFF,TGTGCCAGCAGCTTGGAAGGTTTATTAGGCGGGAACACTGAAGCTTTCTTT,TRBJ1-1,few,TRBV5-4,NA
CASEAGDSYEQYF,TGCGCCAGCGAAGCGGGGGACTCCTACGAGCAGTACTTC,TRBJ2-7,NA,TRBV10-2,TRBD2
CASSQAGTKKVGELFF,TGCGCCAGCAGCCAGGCCGGGACTAAGAAGGTCGGGGAGCTGTTTTTT,TRBJ2-2,NA,TRBV4-1,TRBD2
CASSLEGAAEAFF,TGTGCCAGCAGCCTCGAGGGGGCGGCTGAAGCTTTCTTT,TRBJ1-1,NA,TRBV5-4,TRBD1
CASSVQANSPLHF,TGTGCCAGCAGCGTCCAGGCAAATTCACCCCTCCACTTT,TRBJ1-6,NA,TRBV9,NA
CASSDRGGQGASSNQPQHF,TGTGCCAGCAGTGATAGAGGAGGACAGGGGGCCAGTAGCAATCAGCCCCAGCATTTT,TRBJ1-5,once,TRBV6-1,TRBD1
CASSPRQGATDTEAFF,TGTGCCAGCAGCCCGAGACAGGGGGCTACGGACACTGAAGCTTTCTTT,TRBJ1-1,NA,TRBV7-9,TRBD1
CASSQEKGVQETQYF,TGCGCCAGCAGCCAAGAAAAGGGGGTTCAAGAGACCCAGTACTTC,TRBJ2-5,NA,TRBV4-1,NA
CASSLGPGESYTF,TGTGCCAGCAGCTTAGGGCCAGGGGAGAGCTACACCTTC,TRBJ1-2,NA,TRBV7-3,NA
CASRGPNTEAFF,TGTGCCAGCAGGGGCCCGAACACTGAAGCTTTCTTT,TRBJ1-1,once,TRBV7-3,NA
CAWTRGGAQTQYF,TGTGCCTGGACCCGGGGGGGGGCGCAGACCCAGTACTTC,TRBJ2-5,NA,TRBV30,TRBD2
CASSLSPDRVYGYTF,TGTGCCAGCAGTTTATCTCCGGACAGGGTATATGGCTACACCTTC,TRBJ1-2,few,TRBV27,TRBD1
CAWHEGQVTGYTF,TGTGCCTGGCATGAGGGACAGGTGACTGGCTACACCTTC,TRBJ1-2,NA,TRBV30,TRBD1
CASSLKGDRGVWLHLRFGVYGYTF,NA,TRBJ1-2,NA,TRBV27,NA
CASSHPGQGATYEQYF,TGCGCCAGCAGCCACCCGGGGCAGGGGGCAACGTACGAGCAGTACTTC,TRBJ2-7,NA,TRBV4-1,TRBD1
CTSSHRGQGTDTQYF,TGCACCAGCAGCCATCGCGGACAAGGCACAGATACGCAGTATTTT,TRBJ2-3,NA,TRBV1,NA
CAWSSAGGAQPQHF,TGTGCCTGGAGCTCCGCAGGGGGCGCTCAGCCCCAGCATTTT,TRBJ1-5,NA,TRBV30,TRBD1
CASSQSHEQYF,TGTGCCAGCAGCCAGTCCCACGAGCAGTACTTC,TRBJ2-7,once,TRBV7-9,NA
CASSQWGGPSSTDTQYF,TGTGCCAGCTCCCAGTGGGGGGGGCCTTCTAGCACAGATACGCAGTATTTT,TRBJ2-3,NA,TRBV9,NA
CASSLGGVYEQYF,TGCGCCAGCAGCTTGGGGGGGGTCTACGAGCAGTACTTC,TRBJ2-7,NA,TRBV5-1,NA
CASSLADSSPLHF,TGTGCCAGCAGCTTGGCCGACAGTTCACCCCTCCACTTT,TRBJ1-6,NA,TRBV5-5,NA
CASSAGGKGSTEAFF,TGTGCCAGTAGTGCAGGGGGCAAAGGATCGACTGAAGCTTTCTTT,TRBJ1-1,NA,TRBV19,TRBD1
CASSLGEIYGYTF,TGCGCCAGCAGCTTGGGGGAGATCTATGGCTACACCTTC,TRBJ1-2,NA,TRBV5-1,NA
CASSLGGHYEQYF,TGTGCCAGCAGTTTGGGGGGGCACTACGAGCAGTACTTC,TRBJ2-7,NA,TRBV28,NA
CASSLAGTGYGYTF,TGTGCCAGCAGCTTAGCCGGGACAGGCTATGGCTACACCTTC,TRBJ1-2,NA,TRBV11-1,TRBD1
CATRAGGTDTQYF,TGTGCCACTAGAGCGGGAGGCACAGATACGCAGTATTTT,TRBJ2-3,NA,TRBV6-1,TRBD2
CASSIQASSGNTIYF,TGTGCCAGTAGTATCCAGGCGTCCTCTGGAAACACCATATATTTT,TRBJ1-3,few,TRBV19,NA
CASSATVFSGANQPQHF,TGTGCCAGCAGCGCAACCGTCTTCAGTGGGGCCAATCAGCCCCAGCATTTT,TRBJ1-5,NA,TRBV7-2,NA
CASSFPSTGIQETQYF,TGTGCCAGCAGTTTCCCCTCTACAGGGATCCAAGAGACCCAGTACTTC,TRBJ2-5,NA,TRBV28,NA
CASSEATTGDEQFF,TGTGCCAGCAGTGAAGCGACTACAGGGGACGAGCAGTTCTTC,TRBJ2-1,NA,TRBV6-1,TRBD1
CASSYSRVGDEQFF,TGTGCCAGCAGTTACTCGAGGGTAGGAGATGAGCAGTTCTTC,TRBJ2-1,many,TRBV6-5,NA
CASSGTSVEETQYF,TGTGCCAGCAGTGGGACTAGCGTTGAGGAGACCCAGTACTTC,TRBJ2-5,NA,TRBV6-5,TRBD2
CASLDRVNTEAFF,TGTGCCAGCCTAGACAGGGTCAACACTGAAGCTTTCTTT,TRBJ1-1,few,TRBV2,TRBD1
CASSLRGDTGGTEAFF,TGTGCCAGCAGCTTACGGGGTGACACAGGGGGCACTGAAGCTTTCTTT,TRBJ1-1,NA,TRBV5-4,TRBD1
CATLTGNTEAFF,TGTGCCACCTTGACAGGGAACACTGAAGCTTTCTTT,TRBJ1-1,NA,TRBV19,NA
CASIRGDMNTDTQYF,TGCGCCAGCATCCGGGGGGACATGAACACAGATACGCAGTATTTT,TRBJ2-3,NA,TRBV5-1,NA